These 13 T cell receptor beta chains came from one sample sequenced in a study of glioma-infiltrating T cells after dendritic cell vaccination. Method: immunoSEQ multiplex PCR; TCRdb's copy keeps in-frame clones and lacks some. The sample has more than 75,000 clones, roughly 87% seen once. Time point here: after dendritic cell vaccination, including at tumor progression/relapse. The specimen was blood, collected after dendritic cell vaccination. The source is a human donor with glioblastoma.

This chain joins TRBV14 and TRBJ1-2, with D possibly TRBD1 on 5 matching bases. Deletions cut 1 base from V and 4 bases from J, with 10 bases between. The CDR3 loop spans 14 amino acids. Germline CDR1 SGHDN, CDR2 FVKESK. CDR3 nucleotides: TGTGCCAGCAGCCAAGCTGGCGGGGGCTATGGCTACACCTTC. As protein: CASSQAGGGYGYTF.

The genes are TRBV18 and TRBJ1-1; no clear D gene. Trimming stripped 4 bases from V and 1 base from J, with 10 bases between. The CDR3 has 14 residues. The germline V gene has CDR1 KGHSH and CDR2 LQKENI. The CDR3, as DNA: TGTGCCAGCTCACTCGATTCCGGGAACACTGAAGCTTTCTTT. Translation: CASSLDSGNTEAFF.

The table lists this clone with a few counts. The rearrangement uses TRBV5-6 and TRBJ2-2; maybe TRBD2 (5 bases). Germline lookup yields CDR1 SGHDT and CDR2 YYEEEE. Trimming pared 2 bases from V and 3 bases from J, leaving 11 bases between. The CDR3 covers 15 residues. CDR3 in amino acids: CASSFFRRDTGELFF. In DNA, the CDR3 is TGTGCCAGCAGCTTTTTCCGGCGGGACACCGGGGAGCTGTTTTTT. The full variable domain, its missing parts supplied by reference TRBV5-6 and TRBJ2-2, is DAGVTQSPTHLIKTRGQQVTLRCSPKSGHDTVSWYQQALGQGPQFIFQYYEEEERQRGNFPDRFSGHQFPNYSSELNVNALLLGDSALYLCASSFFRRDTGELFFGEGSRLTVL.

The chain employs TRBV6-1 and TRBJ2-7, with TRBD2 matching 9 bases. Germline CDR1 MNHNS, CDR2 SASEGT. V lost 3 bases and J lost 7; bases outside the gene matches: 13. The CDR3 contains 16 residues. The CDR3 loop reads CASSDSGGQKAGEQYF. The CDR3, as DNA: TGTGCCAGCAGTGACAGCGGGGGGCAAAAAGCGGGGGAGCAGTACTTC.

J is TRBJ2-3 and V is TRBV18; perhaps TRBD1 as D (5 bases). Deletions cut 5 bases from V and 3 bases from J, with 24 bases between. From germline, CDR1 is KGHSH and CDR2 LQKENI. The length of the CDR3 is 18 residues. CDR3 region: CASSATIRQGYNTDTQYF. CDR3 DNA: TGTGCCAGCTCAGCGACAATACGCCAGGGATACAATACAGATACGCAGTATTTT. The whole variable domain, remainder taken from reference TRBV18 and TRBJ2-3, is NAGVMQNPRHLVRRRGQEARLRCSPMKGHSHVYWYRQLPEEGLKFMVYLQKENIIDESGMPKERFSAEFPKEGPSILRIQQVVRGDSAAYFCASSATIRQGYNTDTQYFGPGTRLTVL.

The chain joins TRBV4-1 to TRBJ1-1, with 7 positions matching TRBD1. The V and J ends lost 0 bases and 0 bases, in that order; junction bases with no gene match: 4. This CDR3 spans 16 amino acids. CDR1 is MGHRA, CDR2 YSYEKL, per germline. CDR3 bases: TGCGCCAGCAGCCAAGAGATACAGGGGATGAACACTGAAGCTTTCTTT. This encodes CASSQEIQGMNTEAFF.

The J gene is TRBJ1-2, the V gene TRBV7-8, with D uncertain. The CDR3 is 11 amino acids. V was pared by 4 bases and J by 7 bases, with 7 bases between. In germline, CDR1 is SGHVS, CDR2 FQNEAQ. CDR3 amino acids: CASSSLGGYTF. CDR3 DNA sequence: TGTGCCAGCAGCTCCCTAGGTGGCTACACCTTC.

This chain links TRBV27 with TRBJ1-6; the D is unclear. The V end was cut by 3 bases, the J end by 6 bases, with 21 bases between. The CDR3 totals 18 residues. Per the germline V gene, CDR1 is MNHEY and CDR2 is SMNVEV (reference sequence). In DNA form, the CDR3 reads TGTGCCAGCAGTTTGGGCTCCGATGGGCGCTATCTTAATTCACCCCTCCACTTT. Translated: CASSLGSDGRYLNSPLHF.

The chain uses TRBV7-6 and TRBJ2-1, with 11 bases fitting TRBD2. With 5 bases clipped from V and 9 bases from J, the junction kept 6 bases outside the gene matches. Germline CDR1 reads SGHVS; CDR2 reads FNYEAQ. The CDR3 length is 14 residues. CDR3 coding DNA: TGTGCCAGCAGCCTTAGCGGGGGGGCAGGTGAGCAGTTCTTC. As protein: CASSLSGGAGEQFF.

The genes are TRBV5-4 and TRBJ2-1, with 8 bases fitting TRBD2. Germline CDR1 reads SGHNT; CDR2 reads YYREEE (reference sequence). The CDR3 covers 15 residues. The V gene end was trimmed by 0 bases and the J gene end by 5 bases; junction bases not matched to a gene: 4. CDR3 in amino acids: CASSLGLAKNNEQFF. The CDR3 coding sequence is TGTGCCAGCAGCTTGGGACTAGCGAAAAACAATGAGCAGTTCTTC.

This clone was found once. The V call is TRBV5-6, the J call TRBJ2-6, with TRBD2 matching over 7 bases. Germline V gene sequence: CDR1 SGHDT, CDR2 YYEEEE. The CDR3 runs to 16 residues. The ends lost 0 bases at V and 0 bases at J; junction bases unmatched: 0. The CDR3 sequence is CASSLGLASGANVLTF. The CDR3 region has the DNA TGTGCCAGCAGCTTGGGACTAGCCTCTGGGGCCAACGTCCTGACTTTC.

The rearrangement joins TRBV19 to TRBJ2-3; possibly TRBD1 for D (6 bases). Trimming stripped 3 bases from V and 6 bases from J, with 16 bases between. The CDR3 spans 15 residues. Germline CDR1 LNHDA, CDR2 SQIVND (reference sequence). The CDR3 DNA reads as TGTGCCAGTAGTATGATTCAGGGGATGGGGGATACGCAGTATTTT. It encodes CASSMIQGMGDTQYF.

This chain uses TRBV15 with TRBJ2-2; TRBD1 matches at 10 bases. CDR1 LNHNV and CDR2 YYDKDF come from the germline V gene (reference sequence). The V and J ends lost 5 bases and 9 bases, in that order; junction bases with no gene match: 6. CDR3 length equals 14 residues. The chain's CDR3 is CATSWTGGIRELFF. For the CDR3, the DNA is TGTGCCACCAGCTGGACAGGGGGGATCCGGGAGCTGTTTTTT. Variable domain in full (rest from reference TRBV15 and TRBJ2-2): DAMVIQNPRYQVTQFGKPVTLSCSQTLNHNVMYWYQQKSSQAPKLLFHYYDKDFNNEADTPDNFQSRRPNTSFCFLDIRSPGLGDTAMYLCATSWTGGIRELFFGEGSRLTVL.